Given below is one T cell receptor beta chain in context. V was pared by 5 bases and J by 0 bases, with 4 bases of the junction left unmatched. The CDR3 runs to 14 residues. In germline, CDR1 is SGHRS, CDR2 YFSETQ. This entry belongs to a study of blood T cell repertoires in COVID-19. TCRdb keeps only in-frame clones here, not all; method: immunoSEQ multiplex PCR. The sample yields fewer than 250,000 clones, roughly 90% seen once. This clonotype originated in a woman between 25 and 40 years old with acute COVID-19. The genes are TRBV5-1 and TRBJ2-7; the match to TRBD2 covers 8 bases. Sequences were obtained from PBMCs or T cells enriched from blood (not recorded which). CDR3 loop: CASSIAGSSYEQYF. The CDR3 nucleotides read TGCGCCAGCAGTATAGCGGGGAGCTCCTACGAGCAGTACTTC.